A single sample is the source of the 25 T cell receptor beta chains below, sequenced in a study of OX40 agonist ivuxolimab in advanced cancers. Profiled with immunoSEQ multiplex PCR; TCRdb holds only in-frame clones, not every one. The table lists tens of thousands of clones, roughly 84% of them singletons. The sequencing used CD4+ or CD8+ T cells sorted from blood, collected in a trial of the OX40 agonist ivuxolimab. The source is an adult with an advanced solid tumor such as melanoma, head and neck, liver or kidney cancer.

In DNA, the CDR3 is TGCAGCGTGGGCAGTTCTACTGAAGCTTTCTTT. It translates to CSVGSSTEAFF. The chain joins TRBV29-1 to TRBJ1-1; D is uncertain. The V gene's germline CDR1 is SQVTM and CDR2 ANQGSEA. V was pared by 6 bases and J by 5 bases, with 10 bases between. The CDR3 sequence is 11 residues long.

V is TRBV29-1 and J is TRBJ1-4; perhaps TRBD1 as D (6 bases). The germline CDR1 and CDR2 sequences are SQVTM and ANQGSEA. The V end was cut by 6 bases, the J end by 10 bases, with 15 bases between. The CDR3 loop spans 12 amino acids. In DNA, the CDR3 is TGCAGCGTATACCACGGGGGCCTAAAACTGTTTTTT. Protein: CSVYHGGLKLFF.

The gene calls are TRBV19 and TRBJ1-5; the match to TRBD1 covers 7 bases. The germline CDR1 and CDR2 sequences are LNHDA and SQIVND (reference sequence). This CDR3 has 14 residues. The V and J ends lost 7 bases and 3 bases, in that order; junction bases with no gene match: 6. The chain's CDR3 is CASTAGGFNQPQHF. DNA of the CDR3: TGTGCCAGTACCGCAGGGGGTTTCAATCAGCCCCAGCATTTT. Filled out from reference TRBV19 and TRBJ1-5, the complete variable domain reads DGGITQSPKYLFRKEGQNVTLSCEQNLNHDAMYWYRQDPGQGLRLIYYSQIVNDFQKGDIAEGYSVSREKKESFPLTVTSAQKNPTAFYLCASTAGGFNQPQHFGDGTRLSIL.

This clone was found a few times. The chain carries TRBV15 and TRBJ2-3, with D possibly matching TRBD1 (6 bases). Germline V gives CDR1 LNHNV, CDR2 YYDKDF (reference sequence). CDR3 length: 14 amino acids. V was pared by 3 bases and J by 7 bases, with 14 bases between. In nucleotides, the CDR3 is TGTGCCACCAGCAGTGACAGGACAGCTAATACGCAGTATTTT. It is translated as CATSSDRTANTQYF.

The CDR3 protein is CASSLTSGSGELFF. In DNA, the CDR3 is TGCGCCAGCAGCCTGACTAGCGGGAGCGGGGAGCTGTTTTTT. This chain links TRBV5-1 with TRBJ2-2, with 12 bases aligning to TRBD2. The germline V gene encodes CDR1 SGHRS and CDR2 YFSETQ. The CDR3 sequence is 14 residues long. V trimming: 4 bases; J trimming: 7 bases; junction bases outside the gene matches: 2.

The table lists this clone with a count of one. The CDR3 nucleotides are TGTGCCAGCAGCCCACGGATAGGGACCTACCAAGAGACCCAGTACTTC. Amino acid sequence: CASSPRIGTYQETQYF. The V call is TRBV11-2, the J call TRBJ2-5, with D tentatively TRBD1 or TRBD2 (5 bases each). The CDR3 is made up of 16 amino acids. Germline V gene sequence: CDR1 SGHAT, CDR2 FQNNGV. V gave up 5 bases and J gave up 0 bases, with 16 bases separating them. Filled out from reference TRBV11-2 and TRBJ2-5, the complete variable domain reads EAGVAQSPRYKIIEKRQSVAFWCNPISGHATLYWYQQILGQGPKLLIQFQNNGVVDDSQLPKDRFSAERLKGVDSTLKIQPAKLEDSAVYLCASSPRIGTYQETQYFGPGTRLLVL.

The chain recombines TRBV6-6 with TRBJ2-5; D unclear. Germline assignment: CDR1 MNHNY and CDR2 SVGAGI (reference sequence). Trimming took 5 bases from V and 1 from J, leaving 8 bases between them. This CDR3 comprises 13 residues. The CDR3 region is CASSPGTQETQYF. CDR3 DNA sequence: TGTGCCAGCAGTCCCGGAACCCAAGAGACCCAGTACTTC.

This CDR3 is CASSEGDYGYTF. For the CDR3, the DNA is TGTGCCAGCAGTGAAGGGGACTATGGCTACACCTTC. The V call is TRBV2, the J call TRBJ1-2; no clear D gene. CDR1 SNHLY and CDR2 FYNNEI come from the germline V gene. Deletions cut 1 base from V and 3 bases from J, with 3 bases between. This CDR3 is 12 amino acids long. Full variable domain (outside the CDR3, taken from reference TRBV2 and TRBJ1-2): EPEVTQTPSHQVTQMGQEVILRCVPISNHLYFYWYRQILGQKVEFLVSFYNNEISEKSEIFDDQFSVERPDGSNFTLKIRSTKLEDSAMYFCASSEGDYGYTFGSGTRLTVV.

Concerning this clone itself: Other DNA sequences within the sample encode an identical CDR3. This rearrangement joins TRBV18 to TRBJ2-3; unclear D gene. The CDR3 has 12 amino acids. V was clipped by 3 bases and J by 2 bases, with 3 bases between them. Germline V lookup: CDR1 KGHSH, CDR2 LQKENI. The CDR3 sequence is CASSPNTDTQYF. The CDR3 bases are TGTGCCAGCTCACCTAACACAGATACGCAGTATTTT.

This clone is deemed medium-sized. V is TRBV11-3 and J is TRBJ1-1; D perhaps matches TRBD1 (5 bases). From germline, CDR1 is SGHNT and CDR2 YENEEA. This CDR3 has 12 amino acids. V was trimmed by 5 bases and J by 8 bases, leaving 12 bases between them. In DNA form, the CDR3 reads TGTGCCAGCAGCAAACGGGACTCAGAAGCTTTCTTT. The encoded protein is CASSKRDSEAFF. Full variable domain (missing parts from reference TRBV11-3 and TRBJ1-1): EAGVVQSPRYKIIEKKQPVAFWCNPISGHNTLYWYLQNLGQGPELLIRYENEEAVDDSQLPKDRFSAERLKGVDSTLKIQPAELGDSAVYLCASSKRDSEAFFGQGTRLTVV.

The CDR3 here is CASSYVGDRGGYGYTF. The DNA of the CDR3 is TGTGCCAGCAGTTACGTTGGGGACAGGGGAGGGTATGGCTACACCTTC. J is TRBJ1-2 and V is TRBV6-6, with 10 bases fitting TRBD1. The germline CDR1 and CDR2 sequences are MNHNY and SVGAGI (reference sequence). V shed 2 bases, J shed 5 bases, and the junction held 8 bases outside the gene matches. The CDR3 contains 16 residues.

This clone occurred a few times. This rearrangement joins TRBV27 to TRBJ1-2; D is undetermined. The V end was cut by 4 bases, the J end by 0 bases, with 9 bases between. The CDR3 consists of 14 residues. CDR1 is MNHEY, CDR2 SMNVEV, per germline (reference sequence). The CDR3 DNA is TGTGCCAGCAGTTCCAGAGTACCTAACTATGGCTACACCTTC. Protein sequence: CASSSRVPNYGYTF.

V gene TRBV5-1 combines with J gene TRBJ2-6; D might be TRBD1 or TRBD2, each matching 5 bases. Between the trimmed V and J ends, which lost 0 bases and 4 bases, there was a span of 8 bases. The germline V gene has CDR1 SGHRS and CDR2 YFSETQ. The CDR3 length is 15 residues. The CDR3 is CASSLGGVGANVLTF. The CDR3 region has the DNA TGCGCCAGCAGCTTGGGAGGGGTCGGGGCCAACGTCCTGACTTTC.

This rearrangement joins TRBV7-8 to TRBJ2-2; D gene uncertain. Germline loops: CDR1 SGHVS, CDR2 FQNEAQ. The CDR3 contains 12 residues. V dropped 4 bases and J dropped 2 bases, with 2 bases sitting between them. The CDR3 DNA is TGTGCCAGCAGCTCTAACACCGGGGAGCTGTTTTTT. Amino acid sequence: CASSSNTGELFF.

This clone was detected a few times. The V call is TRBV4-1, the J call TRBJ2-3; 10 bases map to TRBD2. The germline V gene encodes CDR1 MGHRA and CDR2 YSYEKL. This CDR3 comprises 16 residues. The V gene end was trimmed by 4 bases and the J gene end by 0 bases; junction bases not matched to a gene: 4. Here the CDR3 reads CASSPLSGRSTDTQYF. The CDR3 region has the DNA TGCGCCAGCAGCCCACTTAGCGGGAGGAGCACAGATACGCAGTATTTT.

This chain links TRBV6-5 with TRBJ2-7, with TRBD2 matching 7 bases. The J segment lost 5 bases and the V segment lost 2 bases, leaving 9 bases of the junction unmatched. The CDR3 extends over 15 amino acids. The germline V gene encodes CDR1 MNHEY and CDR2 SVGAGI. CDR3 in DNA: TGTGCCAGCAGTTACGTAGGCGGGAGCGTCCACGAGCAGTACTTC. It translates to CASSYVGGSVHEQYF.

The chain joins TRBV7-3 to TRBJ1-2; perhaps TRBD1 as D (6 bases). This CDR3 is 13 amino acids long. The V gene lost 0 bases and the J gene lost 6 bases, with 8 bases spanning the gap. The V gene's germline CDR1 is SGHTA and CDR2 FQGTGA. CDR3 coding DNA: TGTGCCAGCAGCTTAACGCCAGGGGATGGCTACACCTTC. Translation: CASSLTPGDGYTF.

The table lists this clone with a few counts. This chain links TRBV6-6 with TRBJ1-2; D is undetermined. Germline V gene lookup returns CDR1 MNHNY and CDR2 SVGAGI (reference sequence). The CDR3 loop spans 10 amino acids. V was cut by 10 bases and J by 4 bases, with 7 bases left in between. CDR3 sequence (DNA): TGTGCCACCCGGGGCTATGGCTACACCTTC. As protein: CATRGYGYTF.

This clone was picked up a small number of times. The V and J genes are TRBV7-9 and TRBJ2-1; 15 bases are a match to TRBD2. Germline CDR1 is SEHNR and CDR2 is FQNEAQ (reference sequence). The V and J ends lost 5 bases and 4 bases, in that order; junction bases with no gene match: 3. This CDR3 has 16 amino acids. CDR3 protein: CASSGLAGGNYNEQFF. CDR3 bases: TGTGCCAGCAGCGGACTAGCGGGAGGGAATTACAATGAGCAGTTCTTC. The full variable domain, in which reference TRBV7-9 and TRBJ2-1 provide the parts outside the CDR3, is DTGVSQNPRHKITKRGQNVTFRCDPISEHNRLYWYRQTLGQGPEFLTYFQNEAQLEKSRLLSDRFSAERPKGSFSTLEIQRTEQGDSAMYLCASSGLAGGNYNEQFFGPGTRLTVL.

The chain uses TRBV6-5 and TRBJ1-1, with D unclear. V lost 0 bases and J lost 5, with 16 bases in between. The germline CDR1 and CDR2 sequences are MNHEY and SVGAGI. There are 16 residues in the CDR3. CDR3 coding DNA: TGTGCCAGCAGTTACTCCCGGGGTACTTTGGGAACTGAAGCTTTCTTT. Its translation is CASSYSRGTLGTEAFF.

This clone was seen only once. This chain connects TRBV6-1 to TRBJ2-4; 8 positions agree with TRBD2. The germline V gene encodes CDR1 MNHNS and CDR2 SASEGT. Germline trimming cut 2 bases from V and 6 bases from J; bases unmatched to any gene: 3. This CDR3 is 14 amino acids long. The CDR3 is CASSETLAGNIQYF. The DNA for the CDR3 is TGTGCCAGCAGTGAAACCCTAGCGGGAAACATTCAGTACTTC.

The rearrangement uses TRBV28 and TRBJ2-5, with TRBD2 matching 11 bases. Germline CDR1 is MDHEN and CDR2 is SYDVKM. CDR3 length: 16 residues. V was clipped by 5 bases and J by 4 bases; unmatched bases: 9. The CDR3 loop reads CASSLLAGGGRETQYF. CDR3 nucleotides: TGTGCCAGCAGTCTCCTAGCGGGAGGTGGCCGAGAGACCCAGTACTTC.

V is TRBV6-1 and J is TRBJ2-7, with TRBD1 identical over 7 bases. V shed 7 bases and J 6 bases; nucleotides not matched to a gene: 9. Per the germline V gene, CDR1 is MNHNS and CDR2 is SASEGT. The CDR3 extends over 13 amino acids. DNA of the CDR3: TGTGCCAGCATTGTGACAGGGCGGTTCGAGCAGTACTTC. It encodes CASIVTGRFEQYF.

The CDR3 DNA follows: TGTGCCAGCAGTGAAGTGGCGGGAGTATATACGCAGTATTTT. It encodes CASSEVAGVYTQYF. The chain is built from TRBV6-1 and TRBJ2-3; 7 nucleotides agree with TRBD2. The CDR3 spans 14 residues. CDR1 and CDR2 (germline): MNHNS, SASEGT. V dropped 1 base and J dropped 7; count of bases not matched to a gene: 5.

The CDR3 coding sequence is TGTGCCAGTAGAGACCCCAGAGGGCTTGTTCAGTACTTC. Its translation: CASRDPRGLVQYF. The V gene is TRBV19, the J gene TRBJ2-4; D may be TRBD2 (5 bases). Between the trimmed V and J ends, which lost 6 bases and 11 bases, there was a span of 17 bases. The CDR3 sequence is 13 residues long. Germline V gene data show CDR1 as LNHDA and CDR2 as SQIVND (reference sequence). Full variable domain (rest looked up from reference TRBV19 and TRBJ2-4): DGGITQSPKYLFRKEGQNVTLSCEQNLNHDAMYWYRQDPGQGLRLIYYSQIVNDFQKGDIAEGYSVSREKKESFPLTVTSAQKNPTAFYLCASRDPRGLVQYFGAGTRLSVL.